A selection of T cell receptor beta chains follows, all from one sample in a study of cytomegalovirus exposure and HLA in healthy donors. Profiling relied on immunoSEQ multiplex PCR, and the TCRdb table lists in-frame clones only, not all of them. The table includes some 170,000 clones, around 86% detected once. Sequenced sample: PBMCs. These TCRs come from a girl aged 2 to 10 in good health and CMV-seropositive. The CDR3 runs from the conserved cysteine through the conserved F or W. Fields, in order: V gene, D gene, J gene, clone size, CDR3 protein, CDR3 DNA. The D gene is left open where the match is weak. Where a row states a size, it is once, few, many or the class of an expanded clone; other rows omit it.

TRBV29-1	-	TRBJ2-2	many	CSSGEAGELFF	TGCAGCTCGGGTGAAGCCGGGGAGCTGTTTTTT
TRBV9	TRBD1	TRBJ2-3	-	CASSAEGGSADTQYF	TGTGCCAGCAGCGCGGAAGGGGGCAGCGCAGATACGCAGTATTTT
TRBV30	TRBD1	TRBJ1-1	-	CAWGEGATNTEAFF	TGTGCCTGGGGCGAGGGGGCAACGAACACTGAAGCTTTCTTT
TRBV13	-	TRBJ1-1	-	CASSPRTEAFF	TGTGCCAGCAGCCCTAGGACTGAAGCTTTCTTT
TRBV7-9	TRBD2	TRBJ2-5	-	CASSLDSAGGGETQYF	TGTGCCAGCAGCTTAGACTCGGCGGGAGGGGGAGAGACCCAGTACTTC
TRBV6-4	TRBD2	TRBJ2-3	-	CASSLSSGDTDTQYF	TGTGCCAGCAGCCTCTCTAGCGGGGACACAGATACGCAGTATTTT
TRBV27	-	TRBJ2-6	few	CAGWTTFASGANVLTF	TGTGCCGGGTGGACTACCTTCGCCTCTGGGGCCAACGTCCTGACTTTC
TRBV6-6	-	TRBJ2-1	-	CASSYSARAEYNEQFF	TGTGCCAGCAGTTACTCGGCCAGGGCGGAGTACAATGAGCAGTTCTTC
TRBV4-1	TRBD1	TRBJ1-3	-	CASSQGRQGVISGNTIYF	TGCGCCAGCAGCCAAGGTAGACAGGGGGTTATCTCTGGAAACACCATATATTTT
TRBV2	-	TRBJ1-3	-	CASSEWPINTIYF	TGTGCCAGCAGTGAATGGCCCATAAACACCATATATTTT
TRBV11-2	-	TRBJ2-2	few	CASKLPPGELFF	TGTGCCAGCAAACTTCCCCCCGGGGAGCTGTTTTTT
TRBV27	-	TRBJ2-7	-	CASSIVWKGRRPYEQYF	TGTGCCAGCAGCATCGTTTGGAAGGGTCGGAGGCCCTACGAGCAGTACTTC
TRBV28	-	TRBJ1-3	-	CASSLWAGPLGNTIYF	TGTGCCAGCAGTTTATGGGCGGGGCCGTTGGGAAACACCATATATTTT
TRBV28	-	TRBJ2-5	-	CASSLPSGIVTQYF	TGTGCCAGCAGTCTTCCCTCAGGGATAGTGACCCAGTACTTC
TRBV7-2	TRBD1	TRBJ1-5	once	CASSYQQGAGQPQHF	TGTGCCAGCAGTTATCAACAGGGGGCAGGGCAGCCCCAGCATTTT
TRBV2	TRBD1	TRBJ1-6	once	CASSSAGQLNSPLHF	TGTGCCAGCAGTTCTGCGGGACAGCTCAATTCACCCCTCCACTTT
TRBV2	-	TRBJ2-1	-	CASNGGASYNEQFF	TGTGCCAGCAACGGCGGGGCCTCCTACAATGAGCAGTTCTTC
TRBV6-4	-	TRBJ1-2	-	CASRPSRGRGYTF	TGTGCCAGCAGACCCAGTAGGGGGAGAGGCTACACCTTC
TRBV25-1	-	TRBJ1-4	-	CASSEEDRNWRGYEKLFF	TGTGCCAGCAGTGAAGAGGACCGAAATTGGCGGGGATATGAAAAACTGTTTTTT
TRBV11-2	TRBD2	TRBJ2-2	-	CASSGGLAGVTGELFF	TGTGCCAGCAGCGGGGGACTAGCGGGAGTTACCGGGGAGCTGTTTTTT
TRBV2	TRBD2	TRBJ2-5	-	CASSEEGGRGETQYF	TGTGCCAGCAGTGAGGAGGGCGGGAGGGGAGAGACCCAGTACTTC
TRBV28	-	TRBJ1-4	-	CASSFRGARGAEKLFF	TGTGCCAGCAGTTTCCGGGGGGCGAGAGGTGCTGAAAAACTGTTTTTT
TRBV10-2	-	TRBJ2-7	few	CASTRLREQYF	TGCGCCAGCACCAGACTCCGGGAGCAGTACTTC
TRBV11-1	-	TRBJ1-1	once	CASSPSDSLNTEAFF	TGTGCCAGCAGCCCCTCGGACAGCCTAAACACTGAAGCTTTCTTT
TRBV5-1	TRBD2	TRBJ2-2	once	CASSLSGALSNTGELFF	TGCGCCAGCAGCTTGAGCGGGGCCCTAAGTAACACCGGGGAGCTGTTTTTT
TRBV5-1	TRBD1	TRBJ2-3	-	CASSPGTGGRPGTDTQYF	TGCGCCAGCAGCCCGGGGACAGGGGGCCGGCCGGGGACAGATACGCAGTATTTT
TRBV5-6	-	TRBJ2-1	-	CASSLVRFEQFF	TGTGCCAGCAGCTTGGTGCGATTTGAGCAGTTCTTC
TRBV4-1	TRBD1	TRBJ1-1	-	CASSRGPGQGNTEAFF	TGCGCCAGCAGCCGCGGCCCGGGACAGGGGAACACTGAAGCTTTCTTT
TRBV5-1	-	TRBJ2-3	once	CASSLDGGWITDTQYF	TGCGCCAGCAGCTTGGATGGCGGCTGGATCACAGATACGCAGTATTTT
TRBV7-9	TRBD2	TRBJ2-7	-	CASSFILAGVDEQYF	TGTGCCAGCAGCTTCATTCTAGCGGGAGTGGACGAGCAGTACTTC
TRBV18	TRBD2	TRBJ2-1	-	CASSPSGLAGPSVYEQFF	TGTGCCAGCTCACCTTCCGGATTAGCGGGACCTTCAGTCTATGAGCAGTTCTTC
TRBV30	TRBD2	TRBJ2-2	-	CAWRDKSGRRTGELFF	TGTGCCTGGAGGGACAAGAGCGGGAGACGCACCGGGGAGCTGTTTTTT
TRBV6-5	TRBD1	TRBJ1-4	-	CASRRDRLNEKLFF	TGTGCCAGCAGAAGGGACAGATTAAATGAAAAACTGTTTTTT
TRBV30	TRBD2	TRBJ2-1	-	CAWSGLLTSGGSSYNEQFF	TGTGCCTGGAGTGGGCTTCTTACTAGCGGAGGGAGTTCCTACAATGAGCAGTTCTTC
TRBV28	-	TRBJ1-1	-	CASMGQLNTEAFF	TGTGCCAGCATGGGGCAGTTGAACACTGAAGCTTTCTTT
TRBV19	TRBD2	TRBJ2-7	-	CASQRAGGVSYEQYF	TGTGCCAGTCAACGAGCGGGAGGGGTTTCCTACGAGCAGTACTTC
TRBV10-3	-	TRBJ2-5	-	CATKEPSQETQYF	TGTGCCACGAAGGAGCCCTCTCAAGAGACCCAGTACTTC
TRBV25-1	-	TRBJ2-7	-	CASEGLSSYEQYF	TGTGCCAGCGAGGGTTTATCGAGCTACGAGCAGTACTTC
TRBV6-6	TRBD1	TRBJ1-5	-	CASLGGQRNQPQHF	TGTGCCAGCCTTGGGGGACAGAGAAATCAGCCCCAGCATTTT
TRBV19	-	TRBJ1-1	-	CASGDFAAFF	TGTGCCAGTGGAGACTTTGCAGCTTTCTTT
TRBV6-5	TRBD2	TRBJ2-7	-	CASSRGETEQYF	TGTGCCAGCAGCCGGGGGGAAACGGAGCAGTACTTC
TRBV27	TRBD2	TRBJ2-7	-	CASSFRASGSSRYF	TGTGCCAGCAGTTTCAGGGCTAGCGGGAGTAGTCGGTACTTC
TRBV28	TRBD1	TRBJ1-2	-	CASNPGTGEDGYTF	TGTGCCAGCAATCCCGGGACAGGGGAAGATGGCTACACCTTC
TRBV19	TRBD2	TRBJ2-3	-	CATTLAVGSRDTQYF	TGTGCCACCACACTAGCGGTCGGTAGTAGGGATACGCAGTATTTT
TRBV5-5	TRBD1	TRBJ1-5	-	CASSLGQPSNQPQHF	TGTGCCAGCAGCCTGGGACAGCCTAGCAATCAGCCCCAGCATTTT
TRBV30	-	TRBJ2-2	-	CAWAALRGRRTGELFF	TGTGCCTGGGCCGCACTCAGGGGCAGAAGGACCGGGGAGCTGTTTTTT
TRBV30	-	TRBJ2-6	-	CAFSLGERVSRSGANVLTF	TGTGCCTTTTCCCTGGGGGAGCGGGTTTCCCGCTCTGGGGCCAACGTCCTGACTTTC
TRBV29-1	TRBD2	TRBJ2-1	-	CSVHLWASGRYNEQFF	TGCAGCGTGCACCTTTGGGCTAGCGGGAGGTACAATGAGCAGTTCTTC
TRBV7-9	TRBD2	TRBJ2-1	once	CSILAGWDEQFF	TGTTCCATTCTAGCGGGATGGGATGAGCAGTTCTTC
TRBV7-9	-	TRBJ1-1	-	CASSLATPKNTEAFF	TGTGCCAGCAGCTTAGCGACACCGAAGAACACTGAAGCTTTCTTT